This section outlines one T cell receptor beta chain sequence together with its context. The germline gives CDR1 WSHSY, CDR2 SAAADI. Trimming stripped 6 bases from V and 3 bases from J, with 9 bases between. The CDR3 covers 13 residues. Original methodology: Amplification of reference gene primers was used by the study to estimate nucleated cell counts. Some clones are missing from TCRdb's copy, which holds only in-frame ones; the method was immunoSEQ multiplex PCR. Clonal size and the V and J genes are those of that table, whereas D and trimming came from the DNA. This sample yields some 380,000 clones, of which roughly 87% are seen a single time; roughly 2% belongs to the top ten. The data originate from a study of blood T cell repertoires in COVID-19.

The clonotype comes from a woman in her forties with acute COVID-19. Source material: PBMCs or T cells enriched from blood (not recorded which). V usage is TRBV10-2 and J usage is TRBJ1-5; D might be TRBD1 (6 bases). CDR3 protein: CASSGDTNQPQHF. The CDR3 DNA sequence: TGCGCCAGCAGCGGGGACACCAATCAGCCCCAGCATTTT.